This TCR beta chain was sequenced during a study of Graves' ophthalmopathy and Graves' hyperthyroidism. V was clipped by 4 bases and J by 13 bases, with 13 bases between them. The germline gives CDR1 SGHTA, CDR2 FQGNSA. This CDR3 comprises 11 residues. CDR3 regions of TCR beta were amplified from RNA transcripts. HTBI-primed first-round RT-PCR preceded second-round multiplex PCR. TCRdb passed the multiplex PCR reads through MiXCR, listing each CDR3 protein once. The sample includes 900,000 to 1,200,000 distinct CDR3 sequences, about two fifths seen only once; the top ten take over 8.5%. This clonotype was observed at least ten times.

The sample comprised peripheral blood or thyroid tissue (not recorded which). This rearrangement joins TRBV7-2 to TRBJ1-2, with D maybe TRBD1 (6 bases). The receptor comes from an adult man with Graves' hyperthyroidism. The CDR3 loop is CASSSLRTATF. The CDR3 DNA reads as TGTGCCAGCAGCTCACTACGGACAGCCACCTTC.